This T cell receptor (beta chain) was sequenced in a study of T-cell reconstitution after alpha-beta-depleted transplantation in children. This clonotype was counted ten times or more. Library preparation (for TCRbeta) was performed with unique molecular identifiers. TCRdb redid the calling of the PCR reads with MiXCR, one entry per CDR3 protein. Counted here are about 470,000 distinct CDR3 sequences, approximately 42% occurring once; the ten biggest clones make up around a quarter. The sequenced sample was PBMCs, obtained before TCRalphabeta/CD19-depleted stem cell transplant. This sequence was found in a girl aged 2-15 years with aplastic anemia, due to receive a stem cell transplant.

The chain's CDR3 is CSARDLADPLQETQYF. DNA of the CDR3: TGCAGTGCTAGAGATTTGGCGGACCCTCTCCAAGAGACCCAGTACTTC. The V call is TRBV20-1, the J call TRBJ2-5, with unresolved D. The CDR3 has 16 residues. Per germline, CDR1 DFQATT and CDR2 SNEGSKA (reference sequence). Trimming pared 0 bases from V and 1 base from J, leaving 15 bases between.